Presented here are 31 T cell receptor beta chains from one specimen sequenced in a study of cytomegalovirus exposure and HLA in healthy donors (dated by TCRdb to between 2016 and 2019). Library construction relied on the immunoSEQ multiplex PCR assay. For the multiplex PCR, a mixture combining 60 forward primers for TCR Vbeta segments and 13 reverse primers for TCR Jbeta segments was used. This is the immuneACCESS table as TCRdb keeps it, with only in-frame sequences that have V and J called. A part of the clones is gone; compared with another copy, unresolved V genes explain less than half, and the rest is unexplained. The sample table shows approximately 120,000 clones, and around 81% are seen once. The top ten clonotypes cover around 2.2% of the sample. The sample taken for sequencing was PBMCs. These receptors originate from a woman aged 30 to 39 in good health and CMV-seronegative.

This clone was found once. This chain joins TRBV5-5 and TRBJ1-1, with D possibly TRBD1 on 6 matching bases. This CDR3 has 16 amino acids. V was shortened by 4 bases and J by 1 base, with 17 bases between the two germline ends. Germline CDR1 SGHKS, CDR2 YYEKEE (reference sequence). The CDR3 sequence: CASSLSLEGENTEAFF. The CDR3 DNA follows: TGTGCCAGCAGCCTTTCGTTAGAGGGGGAGAACACTGAAGCTTTCTTT.

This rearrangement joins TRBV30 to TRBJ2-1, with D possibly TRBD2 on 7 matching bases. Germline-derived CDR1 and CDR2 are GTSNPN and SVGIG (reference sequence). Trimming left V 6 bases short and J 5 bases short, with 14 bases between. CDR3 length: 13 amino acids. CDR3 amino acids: CACSQGRDNEQFF. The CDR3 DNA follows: TGTGCCTGTTCCCAGGGGAGGGACAATGAGCAGTTCTTC.

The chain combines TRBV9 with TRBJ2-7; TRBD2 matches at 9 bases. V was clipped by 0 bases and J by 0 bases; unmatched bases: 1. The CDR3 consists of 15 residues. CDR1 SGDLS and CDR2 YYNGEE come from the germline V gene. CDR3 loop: CASSVDSGSSYEQYF. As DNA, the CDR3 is TGTGCCAGCAGCGTAGATAGCGGGAGCTCCTACGAGCAGTACTTC.

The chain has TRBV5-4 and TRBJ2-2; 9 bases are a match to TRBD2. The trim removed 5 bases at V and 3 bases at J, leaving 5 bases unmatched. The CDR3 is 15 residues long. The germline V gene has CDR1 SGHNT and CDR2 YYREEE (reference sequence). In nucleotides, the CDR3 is TGTGCCAGCAGTCAGCTAGCGGGGCACACCGGGGAGCTGTTTTTT. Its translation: CASSQLAGHTGELFF.

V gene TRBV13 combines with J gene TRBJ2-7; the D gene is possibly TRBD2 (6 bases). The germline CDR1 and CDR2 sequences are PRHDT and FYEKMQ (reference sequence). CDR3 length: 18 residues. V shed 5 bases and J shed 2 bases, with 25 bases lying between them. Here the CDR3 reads CASSPPIQLSGETYEQYF. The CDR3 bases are TGTGCCAGCAGCCCTCCCATACAGCTATCGGGGGAGACCTACGAGCAGTACTTC.

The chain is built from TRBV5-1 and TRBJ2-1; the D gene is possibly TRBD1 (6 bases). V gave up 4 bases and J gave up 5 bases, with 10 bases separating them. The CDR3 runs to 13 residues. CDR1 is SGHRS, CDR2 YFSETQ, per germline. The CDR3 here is CASSIDRNNEQFF. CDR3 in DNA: TGCGCCAGCAGCATTGACAGGAACAATGAGCAGTTCTTC.

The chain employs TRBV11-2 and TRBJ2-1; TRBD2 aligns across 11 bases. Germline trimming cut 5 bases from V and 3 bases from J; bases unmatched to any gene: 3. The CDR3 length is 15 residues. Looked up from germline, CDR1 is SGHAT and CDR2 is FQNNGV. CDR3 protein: CASSPSGRNYNEQFF. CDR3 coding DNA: TGTGCCAGCAGCCCTAGCGGGAGGAACTACAATGAGCAGTTCTTC.

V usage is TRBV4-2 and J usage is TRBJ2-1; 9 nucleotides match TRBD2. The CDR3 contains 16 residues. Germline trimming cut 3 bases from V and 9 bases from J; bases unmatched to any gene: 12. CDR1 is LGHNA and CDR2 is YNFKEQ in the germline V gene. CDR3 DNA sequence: TGTGCCAGCAGCCATAGTTGGGGCGGGAGGGGAGTTGAGCAGTTCTTC. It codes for CASSHSWGGRGVEQFF.

The DNA of the CDR3 is TGCGCCAGCAGCTACGCCACAGGGGTCCCGGGCGAGCAGTACTTC. This encodes CASSYATGVPGEQYF. The V and J genes are TRBV5-1 and TRBJ2-5; 7 bases are shared with TRBD1. The J call could be wrong; TRBJ2-7 is a better fit for the DNA end. Germline V gives CDR1 SGHRS, CDR2 YFSETQ. The CDR3 has 15 amino acids.

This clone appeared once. Written as DNA, the CDR3 is TGTGCCAGCAGCTTGACTCGTGCCTATGAGCAGTTCTTC. Amino acid sequence: CASSLTRAYEQFF. The rearrangement joins TRBV5-5 to TRBJ2-1; no clear D gene. Germline CDR1 reads SGHKS; CDR2 reads YYEKEE (reference sequence). Trimming left V 1 base short and J 8 bases short, with 10 bases between. The CDR3 spans 13 residues.

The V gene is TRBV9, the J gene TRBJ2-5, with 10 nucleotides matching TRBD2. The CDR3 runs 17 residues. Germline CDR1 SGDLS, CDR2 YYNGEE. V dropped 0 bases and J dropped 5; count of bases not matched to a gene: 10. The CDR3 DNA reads TGTGCCAGCAGCGTAGGGGTAAGCGGGAGGGCCCTCGAGACCCAGTACTTC. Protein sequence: CASSVGVSGRALETQYF.

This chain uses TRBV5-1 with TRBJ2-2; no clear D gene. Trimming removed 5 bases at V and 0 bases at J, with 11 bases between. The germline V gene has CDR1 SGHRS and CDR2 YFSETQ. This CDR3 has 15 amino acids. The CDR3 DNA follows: TGCGCCAGCAGAAGAGGTGGATCGAACACCGGGGAGCTGTTTTTT. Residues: CASRRGGSNTGELFF.

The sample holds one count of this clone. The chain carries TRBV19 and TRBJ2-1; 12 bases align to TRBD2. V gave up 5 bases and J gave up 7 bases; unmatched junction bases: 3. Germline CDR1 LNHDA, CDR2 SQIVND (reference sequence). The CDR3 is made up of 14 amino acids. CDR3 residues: CASSPSGRGNEQFF. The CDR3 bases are TGTGCCAGTAGTCCTAGCGGGAGGGGGAATGAGCAGTTCTTC. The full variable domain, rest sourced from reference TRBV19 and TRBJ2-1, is DGGITQSPKYLFRKEGQNVTLSCEQNLNHDAMYWYRQDPGQGLRLIYYSQIVNDFQKGDIAEGYSVSREKKESFPLTVTSAQKNPTAFYLCASSPSGRGNEQFFGPGTRLTVL.

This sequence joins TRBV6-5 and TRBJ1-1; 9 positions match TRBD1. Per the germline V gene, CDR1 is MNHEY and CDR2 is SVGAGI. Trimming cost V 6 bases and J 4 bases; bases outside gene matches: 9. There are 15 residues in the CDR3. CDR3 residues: CASREPTGGFTEAFF. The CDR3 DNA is TGTGCCAGCAGAGAACCTACAGGGGGCTTCACTGAAGCTTTCTTT.

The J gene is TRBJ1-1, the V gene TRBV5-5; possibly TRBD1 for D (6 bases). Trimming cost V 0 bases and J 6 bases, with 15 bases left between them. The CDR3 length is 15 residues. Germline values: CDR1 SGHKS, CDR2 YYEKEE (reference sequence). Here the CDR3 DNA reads TGTGCCAGCAGCTTGGGTAGACAGGCGCGCGCTGAAGCTTTCTTT. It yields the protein CASSLGRQARAEAFF.

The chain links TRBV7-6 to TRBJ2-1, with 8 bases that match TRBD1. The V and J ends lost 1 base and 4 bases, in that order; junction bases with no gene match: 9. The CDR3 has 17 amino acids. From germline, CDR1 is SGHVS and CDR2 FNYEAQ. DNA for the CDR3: TGTGCCAGCAGCTTAGAGGCAGGGCAGGGGGCTTACAATGAGCAGTTCTTC. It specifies CASSLEAGQGAYNEQFF.

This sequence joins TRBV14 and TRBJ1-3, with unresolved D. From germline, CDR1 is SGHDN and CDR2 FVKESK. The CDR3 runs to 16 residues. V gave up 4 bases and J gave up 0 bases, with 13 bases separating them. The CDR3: CASSPPAESSGNTIYF. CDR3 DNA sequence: TGTGCCAGCAGCCCCCCCGCGGAGTCCTCTGGAAACACCATATATTTT.

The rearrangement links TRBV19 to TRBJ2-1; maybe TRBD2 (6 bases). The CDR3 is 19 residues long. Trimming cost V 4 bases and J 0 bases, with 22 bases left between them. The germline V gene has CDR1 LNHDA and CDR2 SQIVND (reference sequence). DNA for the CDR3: TGTGCCAGTAGTAGCAACCTCATGTCCGGCGGGGCCTCCTACAATGAGCAGTTCTTC. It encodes CASSSNLMSGGASYNEQFF.

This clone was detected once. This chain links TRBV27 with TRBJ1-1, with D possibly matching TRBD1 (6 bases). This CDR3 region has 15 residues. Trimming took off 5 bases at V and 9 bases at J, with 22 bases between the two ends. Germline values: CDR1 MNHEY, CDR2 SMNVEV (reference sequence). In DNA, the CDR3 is TGTGCCAGCAGTCCCAAGCCAGGGGCTAACTTCCAAGCTTTCTTT. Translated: CASSPKPGANFQAFF.

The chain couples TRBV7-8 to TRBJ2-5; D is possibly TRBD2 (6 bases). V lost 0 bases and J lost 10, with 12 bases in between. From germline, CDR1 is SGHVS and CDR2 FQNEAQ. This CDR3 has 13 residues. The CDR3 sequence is CASSLAGGSDQYF. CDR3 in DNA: TGTGCCAGCAGCTTAGCGGGGGGATCCGACCAGTACTTC.

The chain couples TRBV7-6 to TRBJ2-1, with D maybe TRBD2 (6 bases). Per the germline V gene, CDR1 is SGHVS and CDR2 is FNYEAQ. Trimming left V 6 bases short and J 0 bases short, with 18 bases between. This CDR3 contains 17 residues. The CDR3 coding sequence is TGTGCCAGCAGTCGTGCGGCGGGGCATAGCTCCTACAATGAGCAGTTCTTC. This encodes CASSRAAGHSSYNEQFF.

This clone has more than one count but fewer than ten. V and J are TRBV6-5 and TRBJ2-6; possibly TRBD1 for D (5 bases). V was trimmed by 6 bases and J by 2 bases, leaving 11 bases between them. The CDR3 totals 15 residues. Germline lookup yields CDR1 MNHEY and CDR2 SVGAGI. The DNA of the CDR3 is TGTGCCAGCAGGCAAGGGGTCGCTGGGGCCAACGTCCTGACTTTC. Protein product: CASRQGVAGANVLTF.

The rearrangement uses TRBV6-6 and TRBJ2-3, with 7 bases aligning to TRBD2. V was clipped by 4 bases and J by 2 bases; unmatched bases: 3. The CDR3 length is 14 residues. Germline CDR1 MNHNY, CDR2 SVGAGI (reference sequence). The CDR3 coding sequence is TGTGCCAGCAGTTTGGCGGGAGACACAGATACGCAGTATTTT. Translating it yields CASSLAGDTDTQYF.

Here the CDR3 DNA reads TGTGCCAGCAGCCCCCAGCGGGAGCCGTACAATGAGCAGTTCTTC. It is translated as CASSPQREPYNEQFF. This chain joins TRBV4-2 and TRBJ2-1, with 8 positions matching TRBD2. V shed 4 bases, J shed 4 bases, and the junction held 6 bases outside the gene matches. The CDR3 covers 15 residues. Germline V CDR1 and CDR2: LGHNA, YNFKEQ.

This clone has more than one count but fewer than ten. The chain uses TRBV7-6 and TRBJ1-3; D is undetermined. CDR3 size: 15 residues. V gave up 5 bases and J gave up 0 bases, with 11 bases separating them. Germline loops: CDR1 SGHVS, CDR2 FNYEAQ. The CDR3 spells CASSPSSSSGNTIYF. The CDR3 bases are TGTGCCAGCAGCCCATCCTCGAGCTCTGGAAACACCATATATTTT.

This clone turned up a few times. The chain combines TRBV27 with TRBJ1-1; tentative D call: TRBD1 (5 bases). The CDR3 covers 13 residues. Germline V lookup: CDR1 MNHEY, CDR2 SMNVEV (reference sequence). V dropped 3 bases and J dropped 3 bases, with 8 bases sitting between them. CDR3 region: CASSFSQDTEAFF. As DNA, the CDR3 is TGTGCCAGCAGTTTCTCACAGGACACTGAAGCTTTCTTT.

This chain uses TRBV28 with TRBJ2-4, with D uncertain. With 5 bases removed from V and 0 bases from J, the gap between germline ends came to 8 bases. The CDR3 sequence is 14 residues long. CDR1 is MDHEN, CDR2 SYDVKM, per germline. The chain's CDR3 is CASSPLLAKNIQYF. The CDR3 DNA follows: TGTGCCAGCAGTCCCCTCCTAGCCAAAAACATTCAGTACTTC.

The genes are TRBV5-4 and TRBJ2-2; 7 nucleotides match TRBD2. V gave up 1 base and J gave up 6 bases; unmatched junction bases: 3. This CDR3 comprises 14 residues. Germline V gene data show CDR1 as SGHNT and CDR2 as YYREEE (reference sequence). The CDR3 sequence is CASSLYAGAGELFF. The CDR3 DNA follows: TGTGCCAGCAGCTTGTACGCGGGGGCCGGGGAGCTGTTTTTT.

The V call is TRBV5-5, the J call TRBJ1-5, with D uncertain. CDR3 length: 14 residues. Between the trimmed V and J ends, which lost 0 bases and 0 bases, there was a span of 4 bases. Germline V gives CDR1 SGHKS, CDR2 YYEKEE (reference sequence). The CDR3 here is CASSLGNSNQPQHF. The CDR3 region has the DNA TGTGCCAGCAGCTTGGGTAATAGCAATCAGCCCCAGCATTTT.

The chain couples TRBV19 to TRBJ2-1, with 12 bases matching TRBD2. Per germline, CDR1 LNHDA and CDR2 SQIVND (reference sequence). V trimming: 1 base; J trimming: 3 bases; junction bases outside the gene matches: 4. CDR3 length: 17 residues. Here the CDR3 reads CASSIVGLAGLYNEQFF. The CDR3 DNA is TGTGCCAGTAGTATAGTCGGACTAGCGGGACTCTACAATGAGCAGTTCTTC.

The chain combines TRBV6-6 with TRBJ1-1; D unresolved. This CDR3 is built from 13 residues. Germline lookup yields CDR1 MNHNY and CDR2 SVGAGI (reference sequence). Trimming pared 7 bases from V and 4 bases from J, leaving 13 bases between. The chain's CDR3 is CASTSGGVTEAFF. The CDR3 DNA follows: TGTGCCAGCACCTCTGGCGGGGTCACTGAAGCTTTCTTT.